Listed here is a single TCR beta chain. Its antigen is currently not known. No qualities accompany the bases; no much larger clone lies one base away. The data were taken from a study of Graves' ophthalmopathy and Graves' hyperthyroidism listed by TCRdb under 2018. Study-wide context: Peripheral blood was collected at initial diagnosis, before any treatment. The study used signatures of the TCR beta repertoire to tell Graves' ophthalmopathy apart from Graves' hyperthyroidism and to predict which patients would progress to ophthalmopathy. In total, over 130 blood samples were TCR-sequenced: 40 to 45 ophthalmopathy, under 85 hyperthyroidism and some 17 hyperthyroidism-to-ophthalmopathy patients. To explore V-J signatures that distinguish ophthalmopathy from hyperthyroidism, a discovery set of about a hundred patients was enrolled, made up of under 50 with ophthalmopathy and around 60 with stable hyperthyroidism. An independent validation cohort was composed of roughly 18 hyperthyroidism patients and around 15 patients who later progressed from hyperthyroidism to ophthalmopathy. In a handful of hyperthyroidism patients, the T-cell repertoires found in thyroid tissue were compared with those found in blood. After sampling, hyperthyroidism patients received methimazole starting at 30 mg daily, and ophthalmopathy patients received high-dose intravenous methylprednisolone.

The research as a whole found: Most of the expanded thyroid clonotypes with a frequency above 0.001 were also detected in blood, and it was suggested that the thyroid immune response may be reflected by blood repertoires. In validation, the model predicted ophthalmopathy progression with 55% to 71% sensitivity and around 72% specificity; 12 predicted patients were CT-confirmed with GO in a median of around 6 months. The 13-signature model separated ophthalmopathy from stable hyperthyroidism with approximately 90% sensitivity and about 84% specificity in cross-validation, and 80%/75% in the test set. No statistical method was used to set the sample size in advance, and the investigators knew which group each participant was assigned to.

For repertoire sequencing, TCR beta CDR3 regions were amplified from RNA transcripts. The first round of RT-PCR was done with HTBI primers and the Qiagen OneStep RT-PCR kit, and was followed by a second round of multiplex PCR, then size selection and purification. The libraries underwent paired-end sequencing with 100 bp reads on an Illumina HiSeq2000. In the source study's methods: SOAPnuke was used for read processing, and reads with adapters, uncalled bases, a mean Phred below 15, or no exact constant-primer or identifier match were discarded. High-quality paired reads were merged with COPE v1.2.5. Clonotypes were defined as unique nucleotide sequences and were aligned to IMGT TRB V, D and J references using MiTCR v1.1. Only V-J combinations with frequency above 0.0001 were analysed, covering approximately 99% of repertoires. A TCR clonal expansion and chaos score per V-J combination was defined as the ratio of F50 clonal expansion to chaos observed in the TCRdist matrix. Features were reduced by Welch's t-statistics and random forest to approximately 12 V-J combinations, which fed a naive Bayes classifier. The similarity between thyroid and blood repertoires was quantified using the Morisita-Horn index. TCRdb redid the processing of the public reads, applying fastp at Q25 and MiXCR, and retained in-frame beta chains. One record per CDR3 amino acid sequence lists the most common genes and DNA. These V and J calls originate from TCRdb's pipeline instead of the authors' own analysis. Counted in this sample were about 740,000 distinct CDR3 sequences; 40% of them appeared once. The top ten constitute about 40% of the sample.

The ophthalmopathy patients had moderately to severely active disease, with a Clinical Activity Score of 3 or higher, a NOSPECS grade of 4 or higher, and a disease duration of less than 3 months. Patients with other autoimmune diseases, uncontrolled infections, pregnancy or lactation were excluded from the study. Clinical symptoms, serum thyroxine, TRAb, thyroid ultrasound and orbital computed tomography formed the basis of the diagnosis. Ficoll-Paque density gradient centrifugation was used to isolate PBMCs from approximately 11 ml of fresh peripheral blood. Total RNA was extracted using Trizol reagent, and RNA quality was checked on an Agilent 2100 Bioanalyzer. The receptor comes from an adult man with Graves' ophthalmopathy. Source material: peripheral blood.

Read as DNA, the sequence is TGTGCCAGCAGCAGGACTAGTTTGGAGACCCAGTACTTC. The resulting protein is CASSRTSLETQYF. The sequence links TRBV9 to TRBJ2-5, with 7 central nucleotides matching TRBD2. The CDR3 numbers 13 residues from cysteine through phenylalanine. Only the CDR3 part of the read is kept: 39 bases, read in frame from the first base. From the germline V gene, CDR1 is SGDLS and CDR2 is YYNGEE. Germline trimming: 4 bases from V, 5 bases from J; junction bases outside gene matches: 5.